The clone carrying this T cell receptor (beta chain) was seen ten or more times. Its antigen is as yet unknown. The time point denotes: blood at routine non-recurrence follow-up after resection. Unsorted whole RNA from tumor, nontumor lung or frozen PBMC underwent sequencing. Germline values: CDR1 LGHNA, CDR2 YSLEER. The length of the CDR3 is 16 residues. Trimming cost V 1 base and J 4 bases, with 14 bases left between them. This specimen belongs to a study of spatial heterogeneity in lung cancer. Study context: Patients with untreated early-stage non-small cell lung cancer, numbering some 72, were the donors. Study-wide findings and caveats: Compared with follow-up, resection was when ubiquitous expanded tumor TCRs appeared in blood more.

TCRdb re-derived calls from the 5' RACE reads in MiXCR, one entry per CDR3 protein. The sample holds tens of thousands of distinct CDR3 sequences; roughly 5% are singletons and the top ten take around 24%. The rearrangement links TRBV4-3 to TRBJ2-1, with D possibly being TRBD1 or TRBD2 (5 bases each). The sample in question was PBMCs, obtained at follow-up. The sequence came from a female donor with early-stage non-small cell lung cancer. CDR3 residues: CASSQGFRGFYNEQFF. The CDR3 coding sequence is TGCGCCAGCAGCCAAGGATTCCGGGGCTTTTACAATGAGCAGTTCTTC.